Below, 32 T cell receptor beta chains from the same sample are listed, as sequenced in a study of cytomegalovirus exposure and HLA in healthy donors. PCR was performed using 60 Vbeta and 13 Jbeta primers. Profiling relied on immunoSEQ multiplex PCR, and the TCRdb table lists in-frame clones only, not all of them. The sample has hundreds of thousands of clones, around 80% seen once. The specimen sequenced was PBMCs. The receptors derive from a boy aged 2 to 9 in good health and CMV-seronegative.

This chain joins TRBV13 and TRBJ2-3; 10 bases line up with TRBD2. The CDR3 runs 17 residues. J lost 2 bases, V lost 5 bases, and 10 bases had no gene match. Germline loops: CDR1 PRHDT, CDR2 FYEKMQ (reference sequence). The CDR3 here is CASSQSGGGYYTDTQYF. The CDR3, as DNA: TGTGCCAGCAGCCAAAGCGGGGGGGGGTACTACACAGATACGCAGTATTTT.

In this sample, this clone turned up once. The chain combines TRBV30 with TRBJ2-5, with 10 positions matching TRBD1. The CDR3 has 13 amino acids. Germline CDR1 reads GTSNPN; CDR2 reads SVGIG (reference sequence). V lost 3 bases, J lost 5 bases, and 3 bases stayed unmatched. The CDR3 DNA follows: TGTGCCTGGAGCGCGGGACAGGGGGAGACCCAGTACTTC. This sequence encodes CAWSAGQGETQYF.

V is TRBV6-1 and J is TRBJ1-2; weak D call: TRBD1 (6 bases). V lost 1 base, J lost 4 bases, and 13 bases lay in between. The CDR3 is 15 amino acids. Germline assignment: CDR1 MNHNS and CDR2 SASEGT. The CDR3 DNA reads as TGTGCCAGCAGTGAAGGAAAGGCAGGGGCCTATGGCTACACCTTC. Protein product: CASSEGKAGAYGYTF.

This chain connects TRBV15 to TRBJ2-3, with TRBD1 matching 7 bases. The CDR3 length is 16 residues. Per germline, CDR1 LNHNV and CDR2 YYDKDF (reference sequence). Trimming at V came to 5 bases and at J to 1 base, leaving 9 bases not matched to a gene. The CDR3 DNA is TGTGCCACCAGCGGCCGACAGGGAAGAGGCACAGATACGCAGTATTTT. This sequence encodes CATSGRQGRGTDTQYF.

The chain has TRBV6-1 and TRBJ2-3; the D is unclear. The CDR3 has 13 amino acids. CDR1 and CDR2 from the germline V gene are MNHNS and SASEGT. V lost 6 bases and J lost 6, with 13 bases in between. The CDR3 DNA is TGTGCCAGCAGCTCCCACGGTGTGGATACGCAGTATTTT. Translation gives CASSSHGVDTQYF.

The CDR3 nucleotides are TGTGCCAGCAGTGACGGCCGGACAGGGGCCACAGATACGCAGTATTTT. Protein: CASSDGRTGATDTQYF. The chain recombines TRBV6-4 with TRBJ2-3; 9 positions match TRBD1. Germline trimming cut 2 bases from V and 2 bases from J; bases unmatched to any gene: 5. The CDR3 runs 16 residues. From germline, CDR1 is MRHNA and CDR2 SNTAGT.

This chain joins TRBV13 and TRBJ1-4; TRBD1 might be the D (6 bases). Per germline, CDR1 PRHDT and CDR2 FYEKMQ (reference sequence). V lost 5 bases to trimming and J lost 6 bases, with 16 bases between them. This CDR3 region has 15 residues. The CDR3 loop reads CASSRPGVDDEKLFF. The CDR3 region has the DNA TGTGCCAGCAGCAGGCCAGGGGTGGACGATGAAAAACTGTTTTTT.

This sequence joins TRBV2 and TRBJ2-1, with TRBD2 matching over 9 bases. This CDR3 region has 15 residues. V was pared by 5 bases and J by 3 bases, with 5 bases of the junction left unmatched. The V gene's germline CDR1 is SNHLY and CDR2 FYNNEI. CDR3 DNA sequence: TGTGCCAGCAGTACCGCGGGGGGGCTCTACAATGAGCAGTTCTTC. Its translation: CASSTAGGLYNEQFF.

The chain couples TRBV19 to TRBJ1-1; TRBD1 might be the D (5 bases). In germline, CDR1 is LNHDA, CDR2 SQIVND (reference sequence). V was clipped by 5 bases and J by 9 bases, with 10 bases between them. The CDR3 spans 11 residues. The CDR3 DNA is TGTGCCAGTAGTGCTGGGGGGAAAGCTTTCTTT. Translating gives CASSAGGKAFF.

This CDR3 is CASSEIGDSYNEQFF. DNA of the CDR3: TGTGCCAGCAGTGAAATCGGGGACAGTTACAATGAGCAGTTCTTC. The chain employs TRBV6-4 and TRBJ2-1, with 7 bases fitting TRBD1. The CDR3 is 15 amino acids. Germline V CDR1 and CDR2: MRHNA, SNTAGT. V dropped 3 bases and J dropped 4; count of bases not matched to a gene: 6.

J is TRBJ1-6 and V is TRBV6-1; TRBD1 matches at 8 bases. Germline loops: CDR1 MNHNS, CDR2 SASEGT. The CDR3 is made up of 13 amino acids. V shed 8 bases and J 8 bases; nucleotides not matched to a gene: 5. In nucleotides, the CDR3 is TGTGCCAGCGTGGACAGGGTGGATTCACCCCTCCACTTT. Translating it yields CASVDRVDSPLHF.

The chain combines TRBV7-2 with TRBJ2-2, with D possibly being TRBD2 (5 bases). Looked up from germline, CDR1 is SGHTA and CDR2 is FQGNSA. The CDR3 is 16 residues long. Trimming took 3 bases from V and 5 from J, leaving 16 bases between them. CDR3 sequence: CASSLARLTGTGELFF. The CDR3 DNA follows: TGTGCCAGCAGCTTGGCCCGGCTGACGGGGACCGGGGAGCTGTTTTTT.

This CDR3 reads CASSVIGGDSGNTIYF. Written as DNA, the CDR3 is TGTGCCAGCAGTGTTATAGGTGGAGACTCTGGAAACACCATATATTTT. The chain uses TRBV6-1 and TRBJ1-3; D not resolved. This CDR3 region has 16 residues. The ends were cut back, 4 bases at V and 0 bases at J, with 13 bases in the middle. Germline V gene sequence: CDR1 MNHNS, CDR2 SASEGT.

In its sample, this clone was seen a few times. The chain combines TRBV15 with TRBJ1-1; no definite D call. Trimming took off 2 bases at V and 5 bases at J, with 3 bases between the two ends. CDR3 size: 11 residues. CDR1 is LNHNV and CDR2 is YYDKDF in the germline V gene (reference sequence). The CDR3 DNA sequence: TGTGCCACCAGCAGACGGACTGAAGCTTTCTTT. Its protein product is CATSRRTEAFF. Together with reference TRBV15 and TRBJ1-1, the CDR3 gives the full variable domain: DAMVIQNPRYQVTQFGKPVTLSCSQTLNHNVMYWYQQKSSQAPKLLFHYYDKDFNNEADTPDNFQSRRPNTSFCFLDIRSPGLGDTAMYLCATSRRTEAFFGQGTRLTVV.

The CDR3 loop is CSAFGDIGYEKLFF. The CDR3 DNA sequence: TGCAGCGCCTTCGGGGACATTGGTTATGAAAAACTGTTTTTT. This rearrangement joins TRBV29-1 to TRBJ1-4; D possibly corresponds to TRBD1 (6 bases). Germline CDR1 SQVTM, CDR2 ANQGSEA. The CDR3 consists of 14 residues. Trimming took off 7 bases at V and 6 bases at J, with 18 bases between the two ends.

The rearrangement joins TRBV30 to TRBJ2-4; D possibly corresponds to TRBD2 (5 bases). The germline V gene encodes CDR1 GTSNPN and CDR2 SVGIG (reference sequence). The V and J ends lost 4 bases and 3 bases respectively, with 13 bases between them. The CDR3 loop spans 14 amino acids. Written as DNA, the CDR3 is TGTGCCTGGATGAGGGAGCCCCACAAAAACATTCAGTACTTC. It encodes CAWMREPHKNIQYF. Full variable domain (missing parts from reference TRBV30 and TRBJ2-4): SQTIHQWPATLVQPVGSPLSLECTVEGTSNPNLYWYRQAAGRGLQLLFYSVGIGQISSEVPQNLSASRPQDRQFILSSKKLLLSDSGFYLCAWMREPHKNIQYFGAGTRLSVL.

This sequence joins TRBV30 and TRBJ2-1; 7 bases are shared with TRBD2. The J segment lost 1 base and the V segment lost 2 bases, leaving 5 bases of the junction unmatched. CDR1 and CDR2 (germline): GTSNPN, SVGIG (reference sequence). CDR3 length: 15 amino acids. As DNA, the CDR3 is TGTGCCTGGAGTCGACTAGCCAGATCCTACAATGAGCAGTTCTTC. Protein sequence: CAWSRLARSYNEQFF.

The chain employs TRBV27 and TRBJ2-1; 10 bases line up with TRBD2. The J segment lost 4 bases and the V segment lost 0 bases, leaving 9 bases of the junction unmatched. The CDR3 consists of 18 residues. From germline, CDR1 is MNHEY and CDR2 SMNVEV (reference sequence). CDR3 nucleotides: TGTGCCAGCAGTTTATCGCAGCTAGCGGGAGATAGTTACAATGAGCAGTTCTTC. This encodes CASSLSQLAGDSYNEQFF.

The genes are TRBV19 and TRBJ2-4; 7 bases fit TRBD1. Losses at the gene ends were 5 bases for V and 1 base for J; bases not matched to a gene: 8. The germline V gene has CDR1 LNHDA and CDR2 SQIVND (reference sequence). This CDR3 region has 16 residues. The CDR3 coding sequence is TGTGCCAGTAGTTCTGGGACAGAAGACGCCAAAAACATTCAGTACTTC. It codes for CASSSGTEDAKNIQYF.

This CDR3 is CASSYEGVAGSCEQFF. The CDR3 nucleotides read TGTGCCAGCAGTTACGAGGGAGTGGCGGGTTCTTGTGAGCAGTTCTTC. The chain combines TRBV6-5 with TRBJ2-1; tentatively, D is TRBD2 (5 bases). Trimming took 2 bases from V and 9 from J, leaving 20 bases between them. The CDR3 loop spans 16 amino acids. CDR1 MNHEY and CDR2 SVGAGI come from the germline V gene.

The chain employs TRBV19 and TRBJ1-5, with unresolved D. The germline gives CDR1 LNHDA, CDR2 SQIVND (reference sequence). V lost 4 bases, J lost 8 bases, and 15 bases lay in between. This CDR3 region has 14 residues. The CDR3 nucleotides are TGTGCCAGTAGTAGCCACGCTACCCCGGAGCCCCAGCATTTT. Translated: CASSSHATPEPQHF.

This clone has a handful of counts. The chain is built from TRBV19 and TRBJ1-5, with TRBD1 matching 7 bases. The CDR3 runs 13 residues. J was trimmed by 3 bases and V by 6 bases; bases with no gene match: 2. CDR1 and CDR2 (germline): LNHDA, SQIVND (reference sequence). CDR3 coding DNA: TGTGCCAGTAGGGGACAGATCAATCAGCCCCAGCATTTT. Translating gives CASRGQINQPQHF.

This sequence joins TRBV9 and TRBJ2-5; TRBD2 might be the D (6 bases). Trimming took off 4 bases at V and 2 bases at J, with 15 bases between the two ends. CDR1 SGDLS and CDR2 YYNGEE come from the germline V gene. CDR3 length: 15 residues. This chain's CDR3 is CASSFAGGAQETQYF. The CDR3 DNA follows: TGTGCCAGCAGCTTTGCCGGGGGAGCGCAAGAGACCCAGTACTTC.

The rearrangement joins TRBV19 to TRBJ1-2; 8 bases align to TRBD1. The CDR3 contains 15 residues. The ends lost 5 bases at V and 5 bases at J; junction bases unmatched: 10. Germline V gene sequence: CDR1 LNHDA, CDR2 SQIVND (reference sequence). CDR3 sequence: CASSFPRTGNYGYTF. The DNA for the CDR3 is TGTGCCAGTAGTTTTCCCCGGACAGGGAATTATGGCTACACCTTC.

The rearrangement links TRBV7-9 to TRBJ2-7; 10 positions agree with TRBD2. The trim removed 4 bases at V and 2 bases at J, leaving 11 bases unmatched. CDR3 length: 17 amino acids. The germline V gene has CDR1 SEHNR and CDR2 FQNEAQ (reference sequence). The CDR3 sequence is CASSYQTLAGVPYEQYF. CDR3 DNA: TGTGCCAGCAGCTATCAAACCCTAGCGGGGGTACCCTACGAGCAGTACTTC.

The J gene is TRBJ2-7, the V gene TRBV13; 7 bases are a match to TRBD1. V shed 4 bases and J 1 base; nucleotides not matched to a gene: 4. Germline V gene data show CDR1 as PRHDT and CDR2 as FYEKMQ (reference sequence). The CDR3 extends over 14 amino acids. CDR3 sequence: CASSSRQGSYEQYF. CDR3 DNA: TGTGCCAGCAGCTCCCGACAGGGATCCTACGAGCAGTACTTC.

The chain carries TRBV15 and TRBJ1-5; 10 bases are shared with TRBD1. The CDR3 totals 16 residues. J was trimmed by 2 bases and V by 0 bases; bases with no gene match: 1. CDR1 and CDR2 (germline): LNHNV, YYDKDF (reference sequence). The CDR3 protein is CATSRDGTGGNQPQHF. CDR3 bases: TGTGCCACCAGCAGAGATGGGACAGGGGGCAATCAGCCCCAGCATTTT. The full variable domain, its missing parts supplied by reference TRBV15 and TRBJ1-5, is DAMVIQNPRYQVTQFGKPVTLSCSQTLNHNVMYWYQQKSSQAPKLLFHYYDKDFNNEADTPDNFQSRRPNTSFCFLDIRSPGLGDTAMYLCATSRDGTGGNQPQHFGDGTRLSIL.

The chain has TRBV6-6 and TRBJ1-5, with a weak D call TRBD1 (5 bases). The V gene's germline CDR1 is MNHNY and CDR2 SVGAGI (reference sequence). The CDR3 consists of 14 residues. Trimming took 2 bases from V and 0 from J, leaving 5 bases between them. The CDR3: CASSYQGSNQPQHF. DNA for the CDR3: TGTGCCAGCAGTTACCAGGGTAGCAATCAGCCCCAGCATTTT.

CDR3 residues: CASSFSKDYNEQFF. In DNA, the CDR3 is TGTGCCAGCAGTTTTTCGAAGGACTATAATGAGCAGTTCTTC. The V call is TRBV27, the J call TRBJ2-1; TRBD2 might be the D (6 bases). CDR3 length equals 14 residues. With 3 bases removed from V and 7 bases from J, the gap between germline ends came to 13 bases. Looked up from germline, CDR1 is MNHEY and CDR2 is SMNVEV (reference sequence).

In this sample, this clone turned up a few times. The V gene is TRBV30, the J gene TRBJ2-6; D is unclear. Between the trimmed V and J ends, which lost 5 bases and 0 bases, there was a span of 5 bases. Germline V gives CDR1 GTSNPN, CDR2 SVGIG (reference sequence). CDR3 length equals 13 residues. CDR3 residues: CAWSGSGANVLTF. CDR3 coding DNA: TGTGCCTGGTCGGGCTCTGGGGCCAACGTCCTGACTTTC.

The chain combines TRBV6-5 with TRBJ1-6; 7 bases are a match to TRBD1. V trimming: 6 bases; J trimming: 7 bases; junction bases outside the gene matches: 6. The germline gives CDR1 MNHEY, CDR2 SVGAGI. The CDR3 covers 14 residues. For the CDR3, the DNA is TGTGCCAGCAGCCCGGGACAGCTCAATTCACCCCTCCACTTT. Its protein is CASSPGQLNSPLHF.

The V call is TRBV7-9, the J call TRBJ2-7, with D tentatively TRBD2 (5 bases). V gave up 3 bases and J gave up 2 bases, with 5 bases separating them. The CDR3 contains 12 residues. CDR1 SEHNR and CDR2 FQNEAQ come from the germline V gene (reference sequence). The CDR3 loop reads CASSFGAYEQYF. The CDR3 DNA reads TGTGCCAGCAGCTTCGGGGCCTACGAGCAGTACTTC.